This is a list of T cell receptor beta chains from one sample in a study of blood T cells in healthy people across ages. TCRdb called the 5' RACE reads again in MiXCR, with one record for every CDR3 protein. Among hundreds of thousands of distinct CDR3 sequences listed, roughly 60% were seen once. Sequencing was done on a sample of blood. These receptors were obtained from a man younger than 40 in good health. CDR3s include the opening cysteine and the closing phenylalanine or tryptophan. A D gene is named only where the DNA matches it firmly. The listing skips clone size in some rows; elsewhere it reads once, few, many or a size class.

j_call cdr3_length d_call v_call clone_size cdr3_nt cdr3_aa
TRBJ2-7 14 NA TRBV2 NA TGTGCCAGCAGGGAGTCACAGGGCTCCTACGAGCAGTACTTC CASRESQGSYEQYF
TRBJ1-1 18 NA TRBV4-2 few TGTGCCAGCAGCCAAGCTCTAGACACAGACCTTATGAACACTGAAGCTTTCTTT CASSQALDTDLMNTEAFF
TRBJ2-7 14 TRBD2 TRBV7-2 NA TGTGCCAGCAGCTTAGGCGGGGGGGCGTTTGAGCAGTACTTC CASSLGGGAFEQYF
TRBJ1-2 14 NA TRBV29-1 few TGCAGCGTTGATTCGGCAGGCCCAAACTATGGCTACACCTTC CSVDSAGPNYGYTF
TRBJ2-5 14 NA TRBV20-1 few TGCAGTGCTAGAGATCCTGCAGGGTTGGAGACCCAGTACTTC CSARDPAGLETQYF
TRBJ1-1 16 NA TRBV4-2 NA TGTGCCAGCAGCCCGTCCCGGGCCTCCATGAACACTGAAGCTTTCTTT CASSPSRASMNTEAFF
TRBJ2-5 13 NA TRBV6-1 NA TGTGCCAGCACCTGCGGGCAGCAAGAGACCCAGTACTTC CASTCGQQETQYF
TRBJ2-1 17 NA TRBV9 NA TGTGCCAGCAGCGTAGCAGACAGCTCCGTCACCCAAAATGAGCAGTTCTTC CASSVADSSVTQNEQFF
TRBJ2-5 14 NA TRBV16 NA TGTGCCAGCAGCCGACGAACACCGCCGGAGACCCAGTACTTC CASSRRTPPETQYF
TRBJ2-3 16 TRBD1 TRBV7-9 NA TGTGCCAGCAGCTCGGGTGGACAGGACCCCACAGATACGCAGTATTTT CASSSGGQDPTDTQYF
TRBJ2-1 13 NA TRBV11-2 NA TGTGCCAGCAGCCCCGGCCCACTCAATGAGCAGTTCTTC CASSPGPLNEQFF
TRBJ2-7 15 NA TRBV29-1 NA TGCAGCGTTGAAGATTCGGTTCAGGGGAACTACGAGCAGTACTTC CSVEDSVQGNYEQYF
TRBJ2-1 13 NA TRBV6-5 few TGTGCCAGCAGCGAACTGCGATTGAATGAGCAGTTCTTC CASSELRLNEQFF
TRBJ2-7 16 TRBD1 TRBV5-1 NA TGCGCCAGCAATTCCGGACAGGGAGACTCAAGGTACGAGCAGTACTTC CASNSGQGDSRYEQYF
TRBJ2-5 13 NA TRBV2 NA TGTGCCAGCAGTGCTCAGGGAACCGAGACCCAGTACTTC CASSAQGTETQYF
TRBJ2-3 16 TRBD2 TRBV20-1 NA TGCAGTGCTAGAGATCCCGGGACTAGCAGAACAGATACGCAGTATTTT CSARDPGTSRTDTQYF
TRBJ2-5 16 NA TRBV29-1 few TGCAGCGTTGGGGGAAGCGCGGTAGCTGGGAGAGAGACCCAGTACTTC CSVGGSAVAGRETQYF
TRBJ2-1 15 TRBD2 TRBV20-1 NA TGCAGTGCTAGAGTTGCCCAGCGGGGGTACAATGAGCAGTTCTTC CSARVAQRGYNEQFF
TRBJ2-6 13 NA TRBV7-8 NA TGTGCCAGCACCTTCACTGGGGCCAACGTCCTGACTTTC CASTFTGANVLTF
TRBJ2-7 15 NA TRBV7-2 NA TGTGCCAGCAGCTTCCAAACCGGGTCCAACTACGAGCAGTACTTC CASSFQTGSNYEQYF
TRBJ2-1 19 TRBD1 TRBV7-9 NA TGTGCCAGCAGTGGGGGACAGGGGCAGGTTTCAAGCTCCTACAATGAGCAGTTCTTC CASSGGQGQVSSSYNEQFF
TRBJ1-4 16 TRBD1 TRBV12-3/TRBV12-4 NA TGTGCCAGCAGTCGAGCATTAGGACAGGGCGAGGAAAAACTGTTTTTT CASSRALGQGEEKLFF
TRBJ2-7 15 TRBD2 TRBV27 NA TGTGCCAGCAGTTATAGCGGGGGGGACTCCTTCGAGCAGTACTTC CASSYSGGDSFEQYF
TRBJ1-1 16 NA TRBV7-2 NA TGTGCCAGCAGCTCCCCGGCAGGGGATCGGAACACTGAGGCTTTCTTT CASSSPAGDRNTEAFF
TRBJ2-7 14 NA TRBV4-2 few TGTGCCAGCGGACCTAGCGCCCGCTCCTACGAGCAGTACTTC CASGPSARSYEQYF
TRBJ2-7 13 NA TRBV2 NA TGTGCCAGCAGTAAACGAGGGGAAGGCGAGCAGTACTTC CASSKRGEGEQYF
TRBJ2-7 15 TRBD2 TRBV27 NA TGTGCCAGCAAATTAGCGGGGGGGCCATCGGACGAGCAGTACTTC CASKLAGGPSDEQYF
TRBJ1-6 14 NA TRBV21-1 NA TGTGCCAGCAGCAAACGACAGTCAAATTCACCCCTCCACTTT CASSKRQSNSPLHF
TRBJ2-6 14 NA TRBV28 many TGTGCCAGCAGTACAGGCTCTGGGGCCAACGTCCTGACTTTC CASSTGSGANVLTF
TRBJ1-1 15 TRBD1 TRBV7-8 NA TGTGCCAGCAGCCAGGGGGGGGAGGTGAACACTGAAGCTTTCTTT CASSQGGEVNTEAFF
TRBJ1-5 15 NA TRBV7-8 NA TGTGCCAGCAGCTCGACGCGGCTCCTCAATCAGCCCCAGCATTTT CASSSTRLLNQPQHF
TRBJ2-5 11 NA TRBV2 few TGTGCCAGCTCAGGGGAAGGTGTGCAGTACTTC CASSGEGVQYF
TRBJ2-1 14 NA TRBV7-9 NA TGTGCCAGCAGCTCCTCCGACCCCACCAATGAGCAGTTCTTC CASSSSDPTNEQFF
TRBJ2-7 15 TRBD2 TRBV7-2 NA TGTGCCAGCAGCTTAGGTCCGGGAGGCTCCTACGAGCAGTACTTC CASSLGPGGSYEQYF
TRBJ2-7 14 NA TRBV27 NA TGTGCCAGCAGTCGCTCCGGGGTCCCCTACGAGCAGTACTTC CASSRSGVPYEQYF
TRBJ1-1 16 TRBD1 TRBV3-1 NA TGTGCCAGCAGCCAAGTCTACAGGGGAGGGAGCACTGAAGCTTTCTTT CASSQVYRGGSTEAFF
TRBJ2-3 15 NA TRBV7-2 NA TGTGCCAGCAGCCCGAAGGGTATGGACCCGAATACGCAGTATTTT CASSPKGMDPNTQYF
TRBJ2-5 14 NA TRBV7-2 few TGTGCCAGCAGCCCCCCCGATTTCAGAGAGACCCAGTACTTC CASSPPDFRETQYF
TRBJ1-2 14 TRBD1 TRBV10-3 NA TGTGCCATCAGACCCGGACAGGGGCGGGATGGCTACACCTTC CAIRPGQGRDGYTF
TRBJ2-7 15 TRBD1 TRBV7-2 NA TGTGCCAGCAGCTTAGTACAGGGGGCAAGGAACGAGCAGTACTTC CASSLVQGARNEQYF
TRBJ1-2 17 NA TRBV20-1 NA TGCAGTGCTAGAGTCCTCGGAGGCAGTCCCGGACTCGATGGCTACACCTTC CSARVLGGSPGLDGYTF
TRBJ1-1 13 NA TRBV18 once TGTGCCAGCTCACTCTCGTGGGGGGCTGAAGCTTTCTTT CASSLSWGAEAFF
TRBJ2-7 14 NA TRBV20-1 NA TGCAGTGCACAGACCCAGGCAGCCCTTGATGAGCAGTACTTC CSAQTQAALDEQYF
TRBJ2-7 14 TRBD2 TRBV12-3/TRBV12-4 few TGTGCCAGCAGTTTCTGGGCGGGAGGGAGCGAGCAGTACTTC CASSFWAGGSEQYF
TRBJ2-5 14 TRBD1 TRBV25-1 few TGTGCCAGCAGTGAGACAGGGGGCGCGGAGACCCAGTACTTC CASSETGGAETQYF
TRBJ2-1 15 TRBD2 TRBV20-1 NA TGCAGTGCTAGACCCCTAGCGGGGGACTACAATGAGCAGTTCTTC CSARPLAGDYNEQFF
TRBJ1-4 15 NA TRBV20-1 once TGCAGTGCTCCCCCCCGGGGCTCAACTAATGAAAAACTGTTTTTT CSAPPRGSTNEKLFF
TRBJ2-7 16 NA TRBV7-6 NA TGTGCCAGCAGTTCTGGCGCCGGACAGCCTGGCGGCGAGCAGTACTTC CASSSGAGQPGGEQYF